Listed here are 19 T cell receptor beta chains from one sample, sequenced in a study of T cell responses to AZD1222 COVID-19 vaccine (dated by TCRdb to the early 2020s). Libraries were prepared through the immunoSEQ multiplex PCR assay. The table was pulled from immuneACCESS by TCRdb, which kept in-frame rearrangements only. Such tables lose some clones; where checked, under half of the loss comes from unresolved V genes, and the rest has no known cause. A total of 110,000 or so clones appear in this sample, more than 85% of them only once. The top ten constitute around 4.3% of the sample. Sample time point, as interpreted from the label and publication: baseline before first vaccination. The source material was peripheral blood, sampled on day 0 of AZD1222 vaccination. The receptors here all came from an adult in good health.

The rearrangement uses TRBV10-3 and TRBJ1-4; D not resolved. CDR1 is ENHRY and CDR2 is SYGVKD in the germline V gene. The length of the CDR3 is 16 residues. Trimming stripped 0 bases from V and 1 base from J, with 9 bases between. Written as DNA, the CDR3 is TGTGCCATCAGTGAGTCGGACGCCCGAACTAATGAAAAACTGTTTTTT. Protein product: CAISESDARTNEKLFF.

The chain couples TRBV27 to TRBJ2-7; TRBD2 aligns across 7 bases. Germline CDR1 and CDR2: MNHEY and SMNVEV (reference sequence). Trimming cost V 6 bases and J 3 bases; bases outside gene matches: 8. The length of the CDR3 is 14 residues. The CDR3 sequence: CASRGKTSYYEQYF. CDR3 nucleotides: TGTGCCAGCAGGGGGAAGACTAGCTACTACGAGCAGTACTTC.

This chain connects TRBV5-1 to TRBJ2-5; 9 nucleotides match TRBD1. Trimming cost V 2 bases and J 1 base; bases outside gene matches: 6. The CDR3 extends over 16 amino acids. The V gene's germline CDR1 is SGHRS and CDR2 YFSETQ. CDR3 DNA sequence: TGCGCCAGCAGCTTACAGGGGGCGCCGTCCCAAGAGACCCAGTACTTC. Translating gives CASSLQGAPSQETQYF.

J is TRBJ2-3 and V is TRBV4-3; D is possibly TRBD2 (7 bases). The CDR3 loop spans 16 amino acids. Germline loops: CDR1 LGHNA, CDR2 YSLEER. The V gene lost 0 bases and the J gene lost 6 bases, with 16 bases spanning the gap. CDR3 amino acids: CASSQDSGGALDTQYF. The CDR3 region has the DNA TGCGCCAGCAGCCAAGACAGTGGGGGGGCCTTGGATACGCAGTATTTT.

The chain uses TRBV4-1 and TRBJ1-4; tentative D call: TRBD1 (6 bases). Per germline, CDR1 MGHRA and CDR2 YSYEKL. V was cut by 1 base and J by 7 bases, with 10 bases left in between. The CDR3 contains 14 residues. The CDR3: CASSQGGAGEKLFF. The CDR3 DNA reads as TGCGCCAGCAGCCAAGGGGGGGCGGGTGAAAAACTGTTTTTT.

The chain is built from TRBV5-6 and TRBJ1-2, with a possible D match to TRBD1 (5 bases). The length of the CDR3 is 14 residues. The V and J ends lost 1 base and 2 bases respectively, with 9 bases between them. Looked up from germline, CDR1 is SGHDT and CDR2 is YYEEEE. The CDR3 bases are TGTGCCAGCAGCTTGAAAGGGGTGAACTATGGCTACACCTTC. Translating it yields CASSLKGVNYGYTF.

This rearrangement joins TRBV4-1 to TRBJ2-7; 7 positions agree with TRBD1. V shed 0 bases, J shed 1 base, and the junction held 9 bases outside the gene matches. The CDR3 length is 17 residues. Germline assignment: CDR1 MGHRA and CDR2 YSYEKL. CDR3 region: CASSQEGNRGSSYEQYF. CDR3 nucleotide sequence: TGCGCCAGCAGCCAAGAGGGAAACAGGGGTTCTTCCTACGAGCAGTACTTC.

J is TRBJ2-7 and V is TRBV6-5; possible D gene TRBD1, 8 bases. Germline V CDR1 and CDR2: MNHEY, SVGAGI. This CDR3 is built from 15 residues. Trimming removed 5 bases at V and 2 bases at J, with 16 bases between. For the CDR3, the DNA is TGTGCCAGCAGTCAGGCAACAGGGGGGGCCTACGAGCAGTACTTC. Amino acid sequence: CASSQATGGAYEQYF.

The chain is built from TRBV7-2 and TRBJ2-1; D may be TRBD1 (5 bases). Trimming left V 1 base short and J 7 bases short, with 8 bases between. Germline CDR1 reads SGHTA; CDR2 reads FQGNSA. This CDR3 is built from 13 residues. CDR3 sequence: CASSLDRGNEQFF. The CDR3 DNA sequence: TGTGCCAGCAGCTTAGATAGGGGTAATGAGCAGTTCTTC.

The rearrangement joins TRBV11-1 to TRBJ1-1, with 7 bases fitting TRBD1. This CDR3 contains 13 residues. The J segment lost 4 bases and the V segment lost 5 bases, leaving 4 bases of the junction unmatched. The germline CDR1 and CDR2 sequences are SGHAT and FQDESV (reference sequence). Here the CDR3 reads CASSRRGLTEAFF. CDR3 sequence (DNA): TGTGCCAGCAGCCGAAGGGGGCTCACTGAAGCTTTCTTT.

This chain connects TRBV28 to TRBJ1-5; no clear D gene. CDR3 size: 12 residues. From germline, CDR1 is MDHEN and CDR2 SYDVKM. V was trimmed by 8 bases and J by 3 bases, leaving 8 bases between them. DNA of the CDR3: TGTGCCAGCGCCCTAATCAATCAGCCCCAGCATTTT. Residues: CASALINQPQHF.

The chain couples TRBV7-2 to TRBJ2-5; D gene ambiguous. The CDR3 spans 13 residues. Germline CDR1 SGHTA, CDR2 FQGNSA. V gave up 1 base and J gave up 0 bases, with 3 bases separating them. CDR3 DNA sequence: TGTGCCAGCAGCTTAGGGTACCAAGAGACCCAGTACTTC. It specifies CASSLGYQETQYF. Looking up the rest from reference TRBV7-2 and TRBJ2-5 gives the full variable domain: GAGVSQSPSNKVTEKGKDVELRCDPISGHTALYWYRQSLGQGLEFLIYFQGNSAPDKSGLPSDRFSAERTGGSVSTLTIQRTQQEDSAVYLCASSLGYQETQYFGPGTRLLVL.

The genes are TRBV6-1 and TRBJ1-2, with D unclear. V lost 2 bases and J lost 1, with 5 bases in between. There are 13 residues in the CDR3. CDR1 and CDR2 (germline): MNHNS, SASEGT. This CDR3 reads CASSEPYNYGYTF. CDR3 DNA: TGTGCCAGCAGTGAACCCTATAACTATGGCTACACCTTC.

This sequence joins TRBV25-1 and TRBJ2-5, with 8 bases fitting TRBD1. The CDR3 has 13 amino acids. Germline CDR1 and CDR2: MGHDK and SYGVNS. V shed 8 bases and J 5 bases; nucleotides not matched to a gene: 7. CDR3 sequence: CASVDRGFETQYF. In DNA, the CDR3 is TGTGCCAGCGTAGACAGGGGTTTCGAGACCCAGTACTTC.

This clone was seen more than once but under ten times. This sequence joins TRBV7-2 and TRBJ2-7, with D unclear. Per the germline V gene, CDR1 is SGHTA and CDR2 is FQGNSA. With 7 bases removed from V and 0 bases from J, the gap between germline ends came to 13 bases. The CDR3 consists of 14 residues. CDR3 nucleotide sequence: TGTGCCAGCAAGGCAGGCGCTAACTCCTACGAGCAGTACTTC. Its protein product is CASKAGANSYEQYF.

CDR3 in amino acids: CASSYGGFNQPQHF. The CDR3 nucleotides are TGTGCCAGCAGTTATGGGGGGTTCAATCAGCCCCAGCATTTT. The chain uses TRBV6-2 or TRBV6-3 and TRBJ1-5; tentative D call: TRBD1 (5 bases). This CDR3 spans 14 amino acids. CDR1 is MNHEY and CDR2 is SVGEGT in the germline V gene. V was trimmed by 3 bases and J by 3 bases, leaving 9 bases between them.

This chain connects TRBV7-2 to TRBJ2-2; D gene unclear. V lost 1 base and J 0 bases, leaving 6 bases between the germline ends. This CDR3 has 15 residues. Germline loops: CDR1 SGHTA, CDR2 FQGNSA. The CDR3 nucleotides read TGTGCCAGCAGCTTAGATCCAACGAACACCGGGGAGCTGTTTTTT. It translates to CASSLDPTNTGELFF.

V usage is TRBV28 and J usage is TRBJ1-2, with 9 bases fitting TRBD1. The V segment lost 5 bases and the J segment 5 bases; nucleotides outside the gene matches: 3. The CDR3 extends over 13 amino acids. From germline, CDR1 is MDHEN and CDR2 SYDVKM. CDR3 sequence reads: CASSPGQGYGYTF. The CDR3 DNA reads TGTGCCAGCAGTCCCGGACAGGGGTATGGCTACACCTTC.

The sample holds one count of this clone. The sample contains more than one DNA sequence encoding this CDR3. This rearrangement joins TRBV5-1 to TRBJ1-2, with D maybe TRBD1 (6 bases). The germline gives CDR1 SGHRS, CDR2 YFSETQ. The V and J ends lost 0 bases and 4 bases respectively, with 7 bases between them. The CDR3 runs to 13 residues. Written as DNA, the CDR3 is TGCGCCAGCAGCTTGGAAGGGGGCTATGGCTACACCTTC. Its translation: CASSLEGGYGYTF.